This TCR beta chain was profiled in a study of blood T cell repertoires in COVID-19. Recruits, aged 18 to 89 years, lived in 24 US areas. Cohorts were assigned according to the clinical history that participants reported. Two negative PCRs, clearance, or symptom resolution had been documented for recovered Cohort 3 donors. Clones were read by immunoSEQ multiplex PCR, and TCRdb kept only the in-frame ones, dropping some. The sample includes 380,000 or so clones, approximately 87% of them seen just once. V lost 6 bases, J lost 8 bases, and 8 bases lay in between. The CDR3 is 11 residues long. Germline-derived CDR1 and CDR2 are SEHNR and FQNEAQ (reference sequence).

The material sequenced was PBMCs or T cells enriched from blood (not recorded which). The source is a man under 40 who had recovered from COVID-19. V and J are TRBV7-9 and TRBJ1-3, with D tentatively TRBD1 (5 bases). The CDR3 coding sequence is TGTGCCAGCAGTTCGGGGGACACCATATATTTT. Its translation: CASSSGDTIYF.